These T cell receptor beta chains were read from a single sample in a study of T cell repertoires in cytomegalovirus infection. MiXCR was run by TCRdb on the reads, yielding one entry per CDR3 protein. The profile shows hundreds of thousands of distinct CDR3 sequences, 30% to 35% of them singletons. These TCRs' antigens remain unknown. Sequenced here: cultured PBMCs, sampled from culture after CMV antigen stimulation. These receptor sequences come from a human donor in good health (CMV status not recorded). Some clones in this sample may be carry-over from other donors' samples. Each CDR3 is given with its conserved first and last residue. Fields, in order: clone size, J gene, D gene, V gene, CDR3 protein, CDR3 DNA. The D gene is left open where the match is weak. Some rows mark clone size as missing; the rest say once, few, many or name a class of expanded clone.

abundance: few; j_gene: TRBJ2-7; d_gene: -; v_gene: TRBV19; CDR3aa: CASSPSYLPRYEQYF; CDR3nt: TGTGCCAGTAGTCCCTCATATCTCCCTCGCTACGAGCAGTACTTC
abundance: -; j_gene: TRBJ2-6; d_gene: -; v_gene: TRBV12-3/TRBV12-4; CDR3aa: CASSLYGANVLTF; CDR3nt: TGTGCCAGCAGTTTATATGGGGCCAACGTCCTGACTTTC
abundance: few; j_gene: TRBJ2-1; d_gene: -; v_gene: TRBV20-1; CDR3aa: CSARDPGAGSYEQFF; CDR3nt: TGCAGTGCTAGAGATCCTGGCGCGGGGTCCTATGAGCAGTTCTTC
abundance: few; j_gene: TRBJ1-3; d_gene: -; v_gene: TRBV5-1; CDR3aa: CASSPGQSGNTIYF; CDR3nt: TGTGCCAGCAGCCCTGGACAGTCTGGAAACACCATATATTTT
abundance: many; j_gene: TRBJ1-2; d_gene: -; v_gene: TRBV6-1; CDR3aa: CASSSGDGYTF; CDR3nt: TGTGCCAGCAGTTCGGGGGATGGCTACACCTTC
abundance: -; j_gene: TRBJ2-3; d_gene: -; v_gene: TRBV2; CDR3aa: CASSESHGTDTQYF; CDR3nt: TGTGCCAGCAGTGAATCCCACGGCACAGATACGCAGTATTTT
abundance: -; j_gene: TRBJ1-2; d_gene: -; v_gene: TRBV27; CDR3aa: CASSLSGAANYGYTF; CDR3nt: TGTGCCAGCAGTTTATCGGGGGCCGCTAACTATGGCTACACCTTC
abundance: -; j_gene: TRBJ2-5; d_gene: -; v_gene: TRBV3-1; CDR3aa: CASSQVTRWDEETQYF; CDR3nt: TGTGCCAGCAGCCAAGTGACTCGTTGGGATGAAGAGACCCAGTACTTC
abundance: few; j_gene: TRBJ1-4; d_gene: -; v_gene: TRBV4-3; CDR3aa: CASSQEGTGNEKLFF; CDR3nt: TGCGCCAGCAGCCAAGAGGGGACCGGGAATGAAAAACTGTTTTTT
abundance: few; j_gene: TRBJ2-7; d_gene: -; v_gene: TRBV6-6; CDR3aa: CASKKTGGGQSYEQYF; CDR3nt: TGTGCCAGCAAGAAAACGGGAGGGGGCCAGTCCTACGAGCAGTACTTC
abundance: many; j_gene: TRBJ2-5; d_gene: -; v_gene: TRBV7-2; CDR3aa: CASSQDSLGTQYF; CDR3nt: TGTGCCAGCAGCCAGGACAGTCTCGGGACCCAGTACTTC
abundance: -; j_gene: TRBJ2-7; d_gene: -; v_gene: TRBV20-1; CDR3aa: CSARVAPGSPRSYEQYF; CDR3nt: TGCAGTGCTAGAGTGGCCCCGGGTTCCCCCCGGTCTTACGAGCAGTACTTC